The present T cell receptor beta chain was sequenced within a study of blood T cell repertoires in COVID-19. Germline V gene lookup returns CDR1 SNHLY and CDR2 FYNNEI. Trimming cost V 6 bases and J 3 bases, with 15 bases left between them. This CDR3 is 15 amino acids long. Method: immunoSEQ multiplex PCR; TCRdb's copy keeps in-frame clones and lacks some. The data hold about 140,000 clones, with around four fifths observed a single time. The sequencing sample was made of PBMCs or T cells enriched from blood (not recorded which). This chain links TRBV2 with TRBJ1-5; D unresolved. The TCR was taken from a man aged 65 to 79 who had been exposed to COVID-19. CDR3 DNA: TGTGCCAGCAGGGAACATGCGTTGAACAATCAGCCCCAGCATTTT. Translating it yields CASREHALNNQPQHF.